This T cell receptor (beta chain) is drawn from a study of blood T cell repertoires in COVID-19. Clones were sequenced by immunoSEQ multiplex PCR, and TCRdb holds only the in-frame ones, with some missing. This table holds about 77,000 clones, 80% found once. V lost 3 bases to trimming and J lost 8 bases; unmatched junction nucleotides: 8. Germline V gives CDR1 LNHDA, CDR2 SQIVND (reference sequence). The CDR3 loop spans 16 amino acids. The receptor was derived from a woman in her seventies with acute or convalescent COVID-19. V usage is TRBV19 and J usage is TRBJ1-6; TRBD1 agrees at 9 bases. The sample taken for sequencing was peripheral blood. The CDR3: CASSIPGQGRYSPLHF. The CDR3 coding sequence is TGTGCCAGTAGTATCCCGGGACAGGGTAGGTATTCACCCCTCCACTTT.